This TCR beta chain originates from a study of PD-1 and CTLA-4 blockade in melanoma. This clone was seen a handful of times. The table came from immunoSEQ multiplex PCR; TCRdb's copy has only in-frame clones and leaves some out. The sample yields roughly 30,000 clones, roughly 90% seen once. V trimming: 5 bases; J trimming: 5 bases; junction bases outside the gene matches: 8. Germline V lookup: CDR1 SEHNR, CDR2 FQNEAQ (reference sequence). The CDR3 extends over 14 amino acids. The source material was CD8+ T cells from peripheral blood, sampled from a patient given anti-PD-1 treatment. The chain couples TRBV7-9 to TRBJ2-7; 8 bases are shared with TRBD2. The sequence was obtained from a human donor with melanoma. The CDR3 protein is CASSHPRGGHEQYF. The CDR3, as DNA: TGTGCCAGCAGCCACCCCCGGGGGGGGCACGAGCAGTACTTC.